The T cell receptor beta chain described here comes from a study of shared clonotypes between healthy human individuals. It was CD45RO-negative cells, positively selected for CCR7, that made up naive CD8 cells, with terminally differentiated effector memory CD45RA+ cells excluded. The CDR3 runs to 14 residues. V trimming: 6 bases; J trimming: 0 bases; junction bases outside the gene matches: 1. CDR1 ENHRY and CDR2 SYGVKD come from the germline V gene. Sequencing used immunoSEQ multiplex PCR; TCRdb keeps in-frame clones, though not all of them. In the table there are some 2 million clones, about 95% of which are singletons.

The source of this sequence is a man in his late teens or twenties in good health. This chain connects TRBV10-3 to TRBJ1-5, with 8 nucleotides matching TRBD1. Input material: naive CD8+ T cells sorted from blood. CDR3 nucleotide sequence: TGTGCCATCAGGGGACAGGATAGCAATCAGCCCCAGCATTTT. This sequence encodes CAIRGQDSNQPQHF.